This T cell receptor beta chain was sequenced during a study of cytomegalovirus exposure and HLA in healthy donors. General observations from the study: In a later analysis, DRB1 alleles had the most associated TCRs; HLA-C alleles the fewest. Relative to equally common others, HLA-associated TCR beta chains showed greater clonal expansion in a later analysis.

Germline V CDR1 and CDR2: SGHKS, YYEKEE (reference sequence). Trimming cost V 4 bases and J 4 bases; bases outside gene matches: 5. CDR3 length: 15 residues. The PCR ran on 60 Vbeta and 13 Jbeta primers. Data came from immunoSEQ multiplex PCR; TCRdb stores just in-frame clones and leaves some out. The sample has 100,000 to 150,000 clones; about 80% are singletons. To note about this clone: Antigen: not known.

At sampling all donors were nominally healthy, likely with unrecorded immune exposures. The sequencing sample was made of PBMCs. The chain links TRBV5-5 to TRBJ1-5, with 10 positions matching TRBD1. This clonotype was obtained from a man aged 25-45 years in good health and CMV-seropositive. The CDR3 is CASSPGQGGNQPQHF. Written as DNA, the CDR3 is TGTGCCAGCAGCCCTGGACAGGGGGGTAATCAGCCCCAGCATTTT.